This T cell receptor beta chain was identified in a study of shared clonotypes between healthy human individuals. As to this clone: Antigen: not known.

Samples underwent the assay at deep level. Produced via immunoSEQ multiplex PCR; TCRdb's table is partial and in-frame only. The sample contains millions of clones, around 96% of which appear only once. Study-wide findings and caveats: All-four-donor shared clonotypes had higher generation probabilities than non-shared clonotypes did. Sharing across four donors was highest in naive CD4 (about 5%) and lowest in memory CD8 (roughly 0.4%).

Cells designated naive CD8 were CD45RO-negative and were positively selected for CCR7, with terminally differentiated effector memory CD45RA+ cells excluded. Sequencing was carried out using naive CD8+ T cells sorted from blood. This receptor was identified in a man aged 18 to 30 in good health.

The CDR3 spells CSVAGDWGGDEQFF. The CDR3 DNA follows: TGCAGCGTTGCGGGCGACTGGGGGGGTGATGAGCAGTTCTTC. The gene calls are TRBV29-1 and TRBJ2-1; 7 bases agree with TRBD2. V was clipped by 4 bases and J by 8 bases; unmatched bases: 11. The germline V gene has CDR1 SQVTM and CDR2 ANQGSEA. The CDR3 has 14 amino acids.